This T cell receptor (beta chain) was documented in a study of blood T cell repertoires in COVID-19. Study summary: COVID-19 samples, acute and convalescent, were from the United States, Italy and Spain. T cells, B-cell-depleted T cells, or PBMCs supplied cDNA or gDNA.

Profiled with immunoSEQ multiplex PCR; TCRdb holds only in-frame clones, not every one. The table has 25,000 to 30,000 clones, 80% to 90% seen once. The CDR3 is 16 amino acids. Per germline, CDR1 SGHNT and CDR2 YENEEA. The trim removed 4 bases at V and 7 bases at J, leaving 14 bases unmatched. This TCR was sampled from a human donor in a cohort sampled during active COVID-19. The sequenced sample was peripheral blood. The rearrangement links TRBV11-3 to TRBJ1-1; 8 bases are a match to TRBD1. CDR3 in amino acids: CASSSRTGSKTNEAFF. The CDR3, as DNA: TGTGCCAGCAGCTCACGGACAGGGAGTAAGACCAATGAAGCTTTCTTT.